This TCR beta chain was captured by sequencing in a study of blood T cell repertoires in COVID-19. Germline V gene data show CDR1 as DFQATT and CDR2 as SNEGSKA (reference sequence). This CDR3 spans 13 amino acids. The V end was cut by 3 bases, the J end by 0 bases, with 9 bases between. The table lists this clone with a count of one. TCRdb's copy holds only in-frame clones and misses some; the assay was immunoSEQ multiplex PCR. The sample lists 150,000 to 200,000 clones, around 92% occurring once. This chain connects TRBV20-1 to TRBJ2-7, with a tentative D call TRBD2 (6 bases). Sequencing input: peripheral blood. This receptor was taken from a man aged 30-40 years with COVID-19, enrolled during active disease. Written as DNA, the CDR3 is TGCAGTGCTAGTAACGGGGGCTCCTACGAGCAGTACTTC. As protein: CSASNGGSYEQYF.